The clone carrying this TCR beta chain was seen a handful of times. Its antigen is undetermined. The PCR was carried out with 60 Vbeta primers and 13 Jbeta primers. Assay used: immunoSEQ multiplex PCR; TCRdb lists only in-frame clones, some missing. The profile shows tens of thousands of clones, more than 60% of them singletons. The CDR3 runs to 11 residues. Trimming stripped 3 bases from V and 4 bases from J, with 6 bases between. Per germline, CDR1 SQVTM and CDR2 ANQGSEA. This entry belongs to a study of cytomegalovirus exposure and HLA in healthy donors. General study results and limits: The HLA-A and HLA-B alleles of most subjects were reportedly predicted accurately from TCR beta sequences. Some public TCRs appeared in many individuals, while most sequences were rare.

Sequenced sample: PBMCs. The V call is TRBV29-1, the J call TRBJ2-5; perhaps TRBD1 as D (5 bases). The TCR comes from a man aged 30 to 45 in good health and CMV-seronegative. The DNA for the CDR3 is TGCAGCGTTGACAGGGTAGAGACCCAGTACTTC. Its protein is CSVDRVETQYF. The whole variable domain, remainder taken from reference TRBV29-1 and TRBJ2-5, is SAVISQKPSRDICQRGTSLTIQCQVDSQVTMMFWYRQQPGQSLTLIATANQGSEATYESGFVIDKFPISRPNLTFSTLTVSNMSPEDSSIYLCSVDRVETQYFGPGTRLLVL.